One and the same sample provided the 14 T cell receptor beta chains below, sequenced in a study of shared clonotypes between healthy human individuals. The protocol was immunoSEQ multiplex PCR, while the TCRdb copy is restricted to in-frame clones and leaves out a portion. The profile covers over 2 million clones, with roughly 94% appearing a single time and more than 0.1% taken by the ten largest. Material: naive CD4+ T cells sorted from blood. Subset defined: CD45RA+ positively selected. Every receptor here comes from a man younger than 30 in good health.

This chain joins TRBV25-1 and TRBJ1-4; 7 bases line up with TRBD1. Germline V gene data show CDR1 as MGHDK and CDR2 as SYGVNS. The ends lost 4 bases at V and 4 bases at J; junction bases unmatched: 6. This CDR3 comprises 15 residues. The DNA for the CDR3 is TGTGCCAGCAGTGCAGGGGGTGCCGGTAATGAAAAACTGTTTTTT. This gives the protein CASSAGGAGNEKLFF.

With regard to this clone: Other DNA variants within this sample encode the same CDR3. The V and J genes are TRBV4-1 and TRBJ1-1; D call uncertain. V lost 1 base and J lost 0, with 9 bases in between. Germline CDR1 MGHRA, CDR2 YSYEKL. This CDR3 spans 15 amino acids. DNA of the CDR3: TGCGCCAGCAGCCAAGTCGGCAGGTTGAACACTGAAGCTTTCTTT. The encoded protein is CASSQVGRLNTEAFF.

The rearrangement joins TRBV7-2 to TRBJ2-7; 9 bases agree with TRBD2. V trimming: 2 bases; J trimming: 3 bases; junction bases outside the gene matches: 5. The CDR3 runs to 15 residues. The V gene's germline CDR1 is SGHTA and CDR2 FQGNSA. The CDR3 bases are TGTGCCAGCAGCTTAAAAGCGGGAGGTTTCTACGAGCAGTACTTC. Its protein is CASSLKAGGFYEQYF.

The rearrangement links TRBV28 to TRBJ1-4; the D gene is possibly TRBD1 (6 bases). Per the germline V gene, CDR1 is MDHEN and CDR2 is SYDVKM. This CDR3 region has 20 residues. Trimming took 4 bases from V and 5 from J, leaving 29 bases between them. CDR3 in amino acids: CASSSFGQGVGGHKNEKLFF. CDR3 sequence (DNA): TGTGCCAGCAGTTCCTTCGGCCAGGGAGTTGGGGGACATAAAAATGAAAAACTGTTTTTT.

The V gene is TRBV27, the J gene TRBJ1-6, with 7 bases fitting TRBD1. This CDR3 region has 16 residues. V was clipped by 3 bases and J by 2 bases; unmatched bases: 4. From germline, CDR1 is MNHEY and CDR2 SMNVEV (reference sequence). CDR3 in amino acids: CASSFRGGTYNSPLHF. The CDR3 DNA follows: TGTGCCAGCAGTTTCAGGGGGGGGACCTATAATTCACCCCTCCACTTT.

The rearrangement links TRBV5-1 to TRBJ1-1, with 8 bases lining up with TRBD1. CDR1 and CDR2 (germline): SGHRS, YFSETQ. CDR3 length equals 14 residues. The junction had 4 bases not matched to a gene; V was cut back by 5 bases and J by 1 base. CDR3 sequence (DNA): TGCGCCAGCAGGAAGGGACAGGAGAACACTGAAGCTTTCTTT. It encodes CASRKGQENTEAFF.

A word on this clone: Other DNA sequences in the sample encode the same CDR3. The genes are TRBV7-9 and TRBJ2-7, with 7 bases identical to TRBD1. The germline V gene encodes CDR1 SEHNR and CDR2 FQNEAQ (reference sequence). With 5 bases clipped from V and 1 base from J, the junction kept 5 bases outside the gene matches. This CDR3 spans 14 amino acids. The CDR3 bases are TGTGCCAGCAGCACCCGACAGGGATCCTACGAGCAGTACTTC. It translates to CASSTRQGSYEQYF. The full variable domain, completed using reference TRBV7-9 and TRBJ2-7, is DTGVSQNPRHKITKRGQNVTFRCDPISEHNRLYWYRQTLGQGPEFLTYFQNEAQLEKSRLLSDRFSAERPKGSFSTLEIQRTEQGDSAMYLCASSTRQGSYEQYFGPGTRLTVT.

Only one count was recorded for this clone. The gene calls are TRBV10-3 and TRBJ2-3, with 7 positions matching TRBD2. The CDR3 covers 14 residues. Germline V gene data show CDR1 as ENHRY and CDR2 as SYGVKD. V dropped 8 bases and J dropped 0; count of bases not matched to a gene: 5. The CDR3 nucleotides are TGTGCCATCCCGCTAGCGGTGAGCACAGATACGCAGTATTTT. Translating gives CAIPLAVSTDTQYF.

For this clone: The same CDR3 is also encoded by other DNA sequences in this sample. The rearrangement links TRBV5-1 to TRBJ2-3; TRBD2 aligns across 12 bases. V trimming: 3 bases; J trimming: 6 bases; junction bases outside the gene matches: 2. CDR3 length: 14 residues. Germline V gives CDR1 SGHRS, CDR2 YFSETQ. The CDR3 nucleotides read TGCGCCAGCAGCTCTAGCGGGGGGGCGGATACGCAGTATTTT. It codes for CASSSSGGADTQYF.

V and J are TRBV5-1 and TRBJ2-4; TRBD2 agrees at 7 bases. The CDR3 extends over 15 amino acids. Germline CDR1 is SGHRS and CDR2 is YFSETQ. The V segment lost 2 bases and the J segment 8 bases; nucleotides outside the gene matches: 10. The CDR3: CASSFGGSPPDIQYF. In DNA, the CDR3 is TGCGCCAGCAGCTTCGGCGGGAGCCCGCCTGACATTCAGTACTTC.

With respect to this clone: Possible read error: a much larger clone is one base away. The chain carries TRBV2 and TRBJ1-1; maybe TRBD1 (5 bases). The CDR3 contains 13 residues. Germline CDR1 and CDR2: SNHLY and FYNNEI. Trimming took 6 bases from V and 0 from J, leaving 8 bases between them. The CDR3 region has the DNA TGTGCCAGCAGGGGCAGGGTGAACACTGAAGCTTTCTTT. Residues: CASRGRVNTEAFF.

V gene TRBV5-1 combines with J gene TRBJ1-4; D ambiguous. CDR1 is SGHRS, CDR2 YFSETQ, per germline. The V end lost 5 bases, the J end lost 4 bases, and 9 bases lay between the germline ends. The CDR3 contains 13 residues. CDR3: CASRTGNNEKLFF. Written as DNA, the CDR3 is TGCGCCAGCAGGACTGGTAATAATGAAAAACTGTTTTTT.

Comment on this clone: It may be a read error: a sequence one base away is much more abundant. The genes are TRBV10-3 and TRBJ2-5, with D perhaps TRBD2 (6 bases). The CDR3 sequence is 11 residues long. Trimming removed 10 bases from V and 3 bases from J, with 9 bases in between. Germline CDR1 is ENHRY and CDR2 is SYGVKD. The CDR3 protein is CASSGEETQYF. CDR3 sequence (DNA): TGTGCCAGTAGCGGAGAAGAGACCCAGTACTTC.

This chain links TRBV6-1 with TRBJ1-5; the D is unclear. The V gene lost 4 bases and the J gene lost 2 bases, with 12 bases spanning the gap. Germline V gene sequence: CDR1 MNHNS, CDR2 SASEGT. This CDR3 contains 15 residues. The CDR3 sequence is CASSVMQVGNQPQHF. The CDR3 bases are TGTGCCAGCAGTGTCATGCAGGTAGGCAATCAGCCCCAGCATTTT.